This T cell receptor beta chain is from a study of blood T cell repertoires in COVID-19. Study-level information: In each case, the material was cDNA or gDNA derived from T cells, B-cell-depleted T cells, or PBMCs.

Germline V gives CDR1 SGHVS, CDR2 FNYEAQ. V lost 3 bases to trimming and J lost 7 bases, with 18 bases between them. CDR3 length: 15 amino acids. The protocol was immunoSEQ multiplex PCR, while the TCRdb copy is restricted to in-frame clones and leaves out a portion. The data hold 150,000 to 200,000 clones, with around 83% observed a single time. What was sequenced was peripheral blood. The gene calls are TRBV7-6 and TRBJ2-5, with D possibly matching TRBD2 (6 bases). The source of this sequence is a woman in her sixties or seventies who had recovered from COVID-19. CDR3 in amino acids: CASSFGLRAQGTQYF. The CDR3 DNA reads as TGTGCCAGCAGCTTCGGACTACGGGCGCAGGGGACCCAGTACTTC. Full variable domain (outside the CDR3, taken from reference TRBV7-6 and TRBJ2-5): GAGVSQSPRYKVTKRGQDVALRCDPISGHVSLYWYRQALGQGPEFLTYFNYEAQQDKSGLPNDRFSAERPEGSISTLTIQRTEQRDSAMYRCASSFGLRAQGTQYFGPGTRLLVL.